The T cell receptor beta chain under discussion was sequenced for a study of control samples from healthy donors and cancer patients. The CDR3 is made up of 16 amino acids. V dropped 5 bases and J dropped 0 bases, with 13 bases sitting between them. Looked up from germline, CDR1 is MNHNY and CDR2 is SVGAGI (reference sequence). Sequencing was performed with immunoSEQ multiplex PCR; in TCRdb, only in-frame clones are kept and a portion is missing. The table includes 260,000 or so clones, roughly 82% detected once. The sequencing sample was made of PBMCs. This TCR derives from a woman aged 55-70 years with lung cancer. This chain connects TRBV6-6 to TRBJ1-4, with D tentatively TRBD1 (6 bases). This CDR3 reads CASSRDNSPTNEKLFF. The CDR3 nucleotides read TGTGCCAGCAGTAGGGACAATTCGCCAACTAATGAAAAACTGTTTTTT.